This entry features one T cell receptor beta chain sequence. Its antigen is unknown. The sample is drawn from a study of post-analysis software for immune sequencing data. Study context: Both relapsing-remitting and secondary progressive multiple sclerosis featured among the disease courses, as did progressive-relapsing multiple sclerosis. Study-level results: Four or five TRBV segments were significantly more frequent in patients than in controls. TRBV5-6, TRBV5-1 and TRBV20-1 were among these segments. Significantly lower normalized Chao1 diversity was found in patients with multiple sclerosis relative to controls. Clustering by F measure revealed strong co-clustering among samples prepared together in one batch.

The germline V gene has CDR1 SGHRS and CDR2 YFSETQ. The CDR3 has 15 amino acids. Trimming at V came to 4 bases and at J to 1 base, leaving 6 bases not matched to a gene. Researchers reported that TCR beta cDNA libraries carried unique molecular identifiers. The T cell input of about 0.85 to 10 million gave approximately 460,000 cDNA molecules. Each CDR3 protein gets one entry after TCRdb re-called the PCR reads with MiXCR. The sample records hundreds of thousands of distinct CDR3 sequences, 55% to 60% being singletons. The sequence was collected from a girl aged 2-10 years with multiple sclerosis. The chain combines TRBV5-1 with TRBJ1-1; 8 nucleotides agree with TRBD1. The sample was blood. In nucleotides, the CDR3 is TGCGCCAGCAGCCCGGACAGGGAGGCGAACACTGAAGCTTTCTTT. It yields the protein CASSPDREANTEAFF.